Shown below are 26 T cell receptor beta chains from a single sample sequenced in a study of blood T cell repertoires in COVID-19. Assay: immunoSEQ multiplex PCR; the TCRdb copy retains only in-frame clones and omits some. This table has 260,000 or so clones, roughly 87% appearing once. Sequences were obtained from peripheral blood. All receptors derive from a human donor in a cohort sampled during active COVID-19.

This clone came up once. V is TRBV5-6 and J is TRBJ2-1; D perhaps matches TRBD1 (5 bases). This CDR3 is 13 amino acids long. Looked up from germline, CDR1 is SGHDT and CDR2 is YYEEEE. With 0 bases removed from V and 6 bases from J, the gap between germline ends came to 7 bases. The CDR3 reads CASSLGQTNEQFF. The CDR3 DNA reads TGTGCCAGCAGCTTGGGACAGACCAATGAGCAGTTCTTC.

The chain links TRBV7-2 to TRBJ2-1; TRBD2 is a possible D gene (5 bases). The CDR3 spans 15 residues. CDR1 and CDR2 (germline): SGHTA, FQGNSA. V lost 3 bases, J lost 2 bases, and 11 bases lay in between. CDR3 in DNA: TGTGCCAGCAGCTTTATCCGGGAACCCTACAATGAGCAGTTCTTC. This encodes CASSFIREPYNEQFF.

This chain connects TRBV7-6 to TRBJ2-3; no clear D. In germline, CDR1 is SGHVS, CDR2 FNYEAQ. V was cut by 1 base and J by 6 bases, with 8 bases left in between. This CDR3 comprises 13 residues. CDR3 nucleotides: TGTGCCAGCAGCTTAGAGTCTCGGGATACGCAGTATTTT. It is translated as CASSLESRDTQYF.

This chain uses TRBV5-6 with TRBJ1-2, with D perhaps matching TRBD1 (5 bases). Trimming removed 6 bases at V and 0 bases at J, with 15 bases between. Per germline, CDR1 SGHDT and CDR2 YYEEEE. The CDR3 totals 15 residues. The CDR3 nucleotides read TGTGCCAGCACCTGGGGGGGTTTAGCTAACTATGGCTACACCTTC. Its protein is CASTWGGLANYGYTF.

V is TRBV5-6 and J is TRBJ2-2; tentative D call: TRBD2 (5 bases). Trimming shortened V by 3 bases and J by 6 bases, and 18 bases separated the two germline ends. CDR1 and CDR2 (germline): SGHDT, YYEEEE. The CDR3 has 16 amino acids. This CDR3 reads CASSSTGSEGAGELFF. The CDR3 region has the DNA TGTGCCAGCAGCTCCACGGGAAGCGAAGGCGCCGGGGAGCTGTTTTTT.

The rearrangement uses TRBV7-2 and TRBJ2-7; weak D call: TRBD1 (6 bases). V was trimmed by 1 base and J by 3 bases, leaving 13 bases between them. The CDR3 covers 15 residues. CDR1 and CDR2 (germline): SGHTA, FQGNSA. The CDR3 DNA reads as TGTGCCAGCAGCTTAGGAAAAACAGGGAACTACGAGCAGTACTTC. It is translated as CASSLGKTGNYEQYF.

This rearrangement joins TRBV19 to TRBJ1-2; TRBD1 aligns across 8 bases. V shed 3 bases and J 8 bases; nucleotides not matched to a gene: 11. CDR1 and CDR2 (germline): LNHDA, SQIVND (reference sequence). The CDR3 is 15 amino acids. This CDR3 is CASSMYGRGLLGYTF. CDR3 DNA: TGTGCCAGTAGTATGTACGGCAGGGGGCTGCTGGGCTACACCTTC.

This clone came up once. The V gene is TRBV4-2, the J gene TRBJ2-1; 8 nucleotides line up with TRBD2. Germline V gene data show CDR1 as LGHNA and CDR2 as YNFKEQ. This CDR3 spans 15 amino acids. The V segment lost 3 bases and the J segment 6 bases; nucleotides outside the gene matches: 7. The CDR3 protein is CASSQLSGKFNEQFF. For the CDR3, the DNA is TGTGCCAGCAGCCAGCTTAGCGGGAAGTTCAATGAGCAGTTCTTC.

The rearrangement uses TRBV5-4 and TRBJ2-2; TRBD1 is a possible D gene (6 bases). The CDR3 sequence is 16 residues long. Trimming cost V 4 bases and J 7 bases, with 20 bases left between them. Germline values: CDR1 SGHNT, CDR2 YYREEE (reference sequence). The CDR3 spells CASSPWGQVEGGELFF. The DNA for the CDR3 is TGTGCCAGCAGCCCCTGGGGGCAAGTAGAGGGCGGGGAGCTGTTTTTT.

The chain links TRBV6-6 to TRBJ1-6, with D perhaps TRBD1 (5 bases). The V end was cut by 8 bases, the J end by 10 bases, with 15 bases between. This CDR3 contains 13 residues. CDR1 MNHNY and CDR2 SVGAGI come from the germline V gene (reference sequence). The CDR3 DNA reads TGTGCCAGCTCCTGGGGGGGGAACTCACCCCTCCACTTT. It encodes CASSWGGNSPLHF.

This chain joins TRBV7-3 and TRBJ1-2; D is undetermined. The CDR3 contains 14 residues. Germline CDR1 is SGHTA and CDR2 is FQGTGA. Trimming left V 1 base short and J 3 bases short, with 9 bases between. CDR3 loop: CASSLNGRDYGYTF. The CDR3 region has the DNA TGTGCCAGCAGCTTAAACGGGAGGGACTATGGCTACACCTTC.

The J gene is TRBJ2-7, the V gene TRBV7-8; weak D call: TRBD1 (6 bases). Trimming took off 5 bases at V and 1 base at J, with 12 bases between the two ends. Germline values: CDR1 SGHVS, CDR2 FQNEAQ. This CDR3 contains 14 residues. DNA for the CDR3: TGTGCCAGCAGCCCTACCCAGGGGTCCTACGAGCAGTACTTC. Its translation is CASSPTQGSYEQYF.

This chain joins TRBV6-6 and TRBJ1-6; possible D gene TRBD1, 5 bases. The CDR3 extends over 14 amino acids. Deletions cut 2 bases from V and 7 bases from J, with 9 bases between. Looked up from germline, CDR1 is MNHNY and CDR2 is SVGAGI (reference sequence). The CDR3 DNA follows: TGTGCCAGCAGTTACATAGGGGAAAATTCACCCCTCCACTTT. Its translation: CASSYIGENSPLHF.

The chain has TRBV19 and TRBJ1-4; D ambiguous. V gave up 4 bases and J gave up 6 bases, with 15 bases separating them. From germline, CDR1 is LNHDA and CDR2 SQIVND (reference sequence). CDR3 length equals 15 residues. The DNA of the CDR3 is TGTGCCAGTAGTACCCTCCATCCCGGGGATGAAAAACTGTTTTTT. Its protein product is CASSTLHPGDEKLFF.

Concerning this clone itself: In the same sample, other DNA sequences code for this CDR3. The chain carries TRBV24-1 and TRBJ2-6; D uncertain. The V end was cut by 3 bases, the J end by 0 bases, with 8 bases between. Germline-derived CDR1 and CDR2 are KGHDR and SFDVKD. The CDR3 extends over 16 amino acids. The CDR3: CATSDPQYSGANVLTF. The CDR3 DNA follows: TGTGCCACCAGTGATCCACAGTACTCTGGGGCCAACGTCCTGACTTTC.

The J gene is TRBJ1-6, the V gene TRBV19; 8 nucleotides agree with TRBD1. CDR3 length: 15 residues. With V trimmed by 2 bases and J by 9 bases, 6 bases remained unmatched. Germline CDR1 LNHDA, CDR2 SQIVND (reference sequence). The CDR3 region has the DNA TGTGCCAGTAGTATATACGGGGACAGGTCTTCACCCCTCCACTTT. Translating it yields CASSIYGDRSSPLHF.

The chain is built from TRBV4-3 and TRBJ2-7; maybe TRBD2 (5 bases). Per germline, CDR1 LGHNA and CDR2 YSLEER. The CDR3 totals 15 residues. V shed 0 bases and J shed 2 bases, with 11 bases lying between them. CDR3 DNA sequence: TGCGCCAGCAGCCAAGATCGGGGTTCAGCCTACGAGCAGTACTTC. Translation gives CASSQDRGSAYEQYF.

CDR3 residues: CASKGTGRYEQYF. CDR3 coding DNA: TGTGCCAGCAAAGGGACAGGGAGGTACGAGCAGTACTTC. This chain joins TRBV28 and TRBJ2-7; TRBD1 agrees at 9 bases. This CDR3 is built from 13 residues. Germline V lookup: CDR1 MDHEN, CDR2 SYDVKM. Losses at the gene ends were 7 bases for V and 4 bases for J; bases not matched to a gene: 5.

The chain uses TRBV4-1 and TRBJ1-4; 9 bases fit TRBD1. This CDR3 region has 15 residues. The junction had 8 bases not matched to a gene; V was cut back by 4 bases and J by 8 bases. Looked up from germline, CDR1 is MGHRA and CDR2 is YSYEKL. As DNA, the CDR3 is TGCGCCAGCAGCCCGGGACAGGGAGTAGACGAAAAACTGTTTTTT. Residues: CASSPGQGVDEKLFF.

The rearrangement joins TRBV9 to TRBJ1-3; 8 bases fit TRBD1. The ends lost 0 bases at V and 0 bases at J; junction bases unmatched: 11. The CDR3 length is 19 residues. Germline lookup yields CDR1 SGDLS and CDR2 YYNGEE. Here the CDR3 DNA reads TGTGCCAGCAGCGTAGCGCCCCGGACAGGGCAGCACTCTGGAAACACCATATATTTT. Translating gives CASSVAPRTGQHSGNTIYF.

J is TRBJ1-2 and V is TRBV20-1; D is ambiguous. V lost 3 bases, J lost 6 bases, and 8 bases lay in between. CDR1 DFQATT and CDR2 SNEGSKA come from the germline V gene (reference sequence). The CDR3 covers 11 residues. Written as DNA, the CDR3 is TGCAGTGCTAGTGGTCAGGATGGCTACACCTTC. Translation: CSASGQDGYTF.

V is TRBV25-1 and J is TRBJ2-1; D may be TRBD1 (6 bases). Germline loops: CDR1 MGHDK, CDR2 SYGVNS. Trimming cost V 1 base and J 6 bases, with 22 bases left between them. The CDR3 length is 18 residues. As DNA, the CDR3 is TGTGCCAGCAGTGAATTTGGGGGCAGACATCTCGATGGCAATGAGCAGTTCTTC. Encoded protein: CASSEFGGRHLDGNEQFF.

V usage is TRBV5-8 and J usage is TRBJ1-5; perhaps TRBD1 as D (6 bases). Germline V CDR1 and CDR2: SGHTS, YDEGEE. V lost 3 bases and J lost 0, with 13 bases in between. CDR3 length equals 16 residues. As DNA, the CDR3 is TGTGCCAGCAGCTCTGGACAGAGCTATAGCAATCAGCCCCAGCATTTT. It codes for CASSSGQSYSNQPQHF.

The chain links TRBV18 to TRBJ1-1; D might be TRBD1 (5 bases). CDR3 length: 13 amino acids. V lost 1 base to trimming and J lost 5 bases, with 8 bases between them. Germline values: CDR1 KGHSH, CDR2 LQKENI. The CDR3 nucleotides are TGTGCCAGCTCACCACAGGGGTGGACTGAAGCTTTCTTT. Translation gives CASSPQGWTEAFF.

The chain employs TRBV9 and TRBJ2-3; possibly TRBD2 for D (6 bases). V lost 0 bases and J lost 0, with 11 bases in between. The CDR3 has 16 residues. Looked up from germline, CDR1 is SGDLS and CDR2 is YYNGEE. CDR3 coding DNA: TGTGCCAGCAGCGTAGCTAACGGGGGAAGCACAGATACGCAGTATTTT. This gives the protein CASSVANGGSTDTQYF.

The J gene is TRBJ2-7, the V gene TRBV28, with a weak D call TRBD1 (6 bases). This CDR3 contains 14 residues. CDR1 MDHEN and CDR2 SYDVKM come from the germline V gene. V was clipped by 2 bases and J by 1 base, with 9 bases between them. CDR3 sequence: CASSLGGHSYEQYF. CDR3 bases: TGTGCCAGCAGTTTAGGGGGACATTCCTACGAGCAGTACTTC.